This T cell receptor beta chain appears in the sequencing data of a study of preoperative IRX-2 immunotherapy in early breast cancer. Treatment indicated: preoperative locoregional IRX-2 cytokine immunotherapy. Patients received preoperative, locoregional IRX-2 cytokine immunotherapy in a phase Ib study. Clones were read by immunoSEQ multiplex PCR, and TCRdb kept only the in-frame ones, dropping some. The table lists around 29,000 clones, 65% to 85% of them singletons. V shed 6 bases and J 3 bases; nucleotides not matched to a gene: 1. Looked up from germline, CDR1 is MNHGY and CDR2 is SAAAGT. This CDR3 has 13 residues.

This chain links TRBV6-8 with TRBJ1-5, with TRBD1 matching 8 bases. The sequence was obtained from a human donor with breast cancer. This material was obtained from a patient treated with IRX-2 immunotherapy. The CDR3 here is CASSQGANQPQHF. CDR3 nucleotide sequence: TGTGCCAGCAGCCAGGGGGCCAATCAGCCCCAGCATTTT.